This is a list of T cell receptor beta chains from one sample in a study of blood T cell repertoires in COVID-19. Clones were sequenced by immunoSEQ multiplex PCR, and TCRdb holds only the in-frame ones, with some missing. The sample has 130,000 or so clones, approximately 88% seen once. Sequencing used peripheral blood. The receptors derive from a man in his sixties with active or convalescent COVID-19. Both conserved end residues are part of each CDR3. The D gene is left open where the match is weak. Clone size appears in some rows only: once, few, many, or a class for an expanded clone.

d_gene	j_gene	abundance	v_gene	CDR3aa	CDR3nt
-	TRBJ2-7	-	TRBV5-5	CASTSMSGIDYEQYF	TGTGCCAGCACCTCAATGTCAGGGATAGACTACGAGCAGTACTTC
-	TRBJ2-1	-	TRBV5-1	CASSSEFRGAWNNEQFF	TGCGCCAGCAGCTCGGAATTCAGGGGCGCGTGGAACAATGAGCAGTTCTTC
-	TRBJ2-4	-	TRBV9	CASSVGSEIMNIQYF	TGTGCCAGCAGCGTGGGCTCCGAAATTATGAACATTCAGTACTTC
-	TRBJ2-3	few	TRBV27	CASSSPGGLSTDTQYF	TGTGCCAGCAGTTCTCCCGGCGGGCTTAGCACAGATACGCAGTATTTT
-	TRBJ2-6	-	TRBV5-5	CASSLRHSGANVLTF	TGTGCCAGCAGTCTGAGGCACTCTGGGGCCAACGTCCTGACTTTC
-	TRBJ2-1	-	TRBV7-9	CASSLPGARGYNEQFF	TGTGCCAGCAGCTTACCAGGGGCGAGGGGCTACAATGAGCAGTTCTTC
TRBD2	TRBJ2-4	-	TRBV19	CASSAVSGTSGTIAKNIQYF	TGTGCCAGTAGTGCCGTCTCCGGGACTAGCGGGACTATAGCCAAAAACATTCAGTACTTC
TRBD1	TRBJ1-1	-	TRBV2	CASRGGQGVTEAFF	TGTGCCAGCAGGGGCGGACAGGGGGTCACTGAAGCTTTCTTT
-	TRBJ2-3	-	TRBV7-3	CASSFGGRVTDTQYF	TGTGCCAGCAGCTTCGGGGGGCGAGTCACAGATACGCAGTATTTT
-	TRBJ1-1	-	TRBV9	CASSVGANTEAFF	TGTGCCAGCAGCGTGGGGGCGAACACTGAAGCTTTCTTT
-	TRBJ2-4	-	TRBV5-1	CASSLEGLAKNIQYF	TGCGCCAGCAGCTTGGAAGGACTAGCCAAAAACATTCAGTACTTC
TRBD1	TRBJ2-5	-	TRBV7-9	CASSSPGTGRSETQYF	TGTGCCAGCAGCTCCCCCGGGACAGGCCGGTCGGAGACCCAGTACTTC
TRBD1	TRBJ2-1	-	TRBV29-1	CSLRDRSSYNEQFF	TGCAGCCTTCGGGACAGGAGCTCCTACAATGAGCAGTTCTTC
-	TRBJ1-1	-	TRBV2	CASSDRQASPEAFF	TGTGCCAGCAGTGATCGGCAGGCATCCCCGGAAGCTTTCTTT
-	TRBJ1-2	few	TRBV2	CASRIPGRGYGYTF	TGTGCCAGCAGGATCCCGGGGAGGGGGTATGGCTACACCTTC
-	TRBJ1-1	-	TRBV7-9	CASSKDGGTEAFF	TGTGCCAGCAGCAAAGACGGGGGTACTGAAGCTTTCTTT
TRBD1	TRBJ1-1	-	TRBV28	CASSLRTGAMNTEAFF	TGTGCCAGCAGTTTGCGGACAGGAGCCATGAACACTGAAGCTTTCTTT
-	TRBJ1-1	-	TRBV5-1	CASSLGQVGQGTEAFF	TGCGCCAGCAGCTTGGGACAGGTTGGGCAGGGCACTGAAGCTTTCTTT
-	TRBJ2-1	-	TRBV28	CASSGGQGNEQFF	TGTGCCAGCAGTGGCGGCCAGGGCAATGAGCAGTTCTTC
TRBD1	TRBJ1-3	-	TRBV18	CASSRPGGPGNTIYF	TGTGCCAGCTCACGACCAGGGGGTCCTGGAAACACCATATATTTT
TRBD1	TRBJ1-5	-	TRBV9	CASSGGQGDNQPQHF	TGTGCCAGCAGCGGTGGACAGGGTGACAATCAGCCCCAGCATTTT
-	TRBJ2-5	-	TRBV5-1	CASSLWGEGQQETQYF	TGCGCCAGCAGCTTATGGGGCGAAGGCCAGCAAGAGACCCAGTACTTC
-	TRBJ2-7	-	TRBV25-1	CASSLGAYEQYF	TGTGCCAGCAGTCTCGGGGCCTACGAGCAGTACTTC
-	TRBJ1-1	-	TRBV4-3	CASSQGLGQVTEAFF	TGCGCCAGCAGCCAAGGTCTGGGGCAGGTCACTGAAGCTTTCTTT
TRBD1	TRBJ2-7	-	TRBV5-1	CASSLGQGPYEQYF	TGCGCCAGCAGCTTGGGACAGGGCCCCTACGAGCAGTACTTC